A single sample is the source of the 2 T cell receptor beta chains below, sequenced in a study of shared clonotypes between healthy human individuals. This table comes from immunoSEQ multiplex PCR, and its TCRdb copy is limited to in-frame clones, with some not included. The table shows roughly 520,000 clones, with approximately 95% occurring only once. The sequencing input was naive CD4+ T cells sorted from blood. Indicated subset: CD45RA+ positively selected. These receptor sequences come from a woman in her 30s in good health.

J is TRBJ2-1 and V is TRBV19, with TRBD2 identical over 11 bases. Germline CDR1 reads LNHDA; CDR2 reads SQIVND (reference sequence). The CDR3 has 16 amino acids. Trimming removed 6 bases from V and 6 bases from J; junction bases left unmatched: 10. The CDR3 sequence: CASSSSGTSGSNEQFF. In DNA, the CDR3 is TGTGCCAGTAGCTCGTCCGGCACTAGCGGGAGCAATGAGCAGTTCTTC.

The genes are TRBV2 and TRBJ1-1, with 10 bases identical to TRBD1. CDR1 is SNHLY, CDR2 FYNNEI, per germline. The CDR3 covers 14 residues. V shed 4 bases and J 3 bases; nucleotides not matched to a gene: 2. The CDR3 nucleotides read TGTGCCAGCAGTGGACAGGGGGCGGACACTGAAGCTTTCTTT. This translates into CASSGQGADTEAFF.